This TCR beta chain was documented in a study of PD-L1 blockade in urothelial cancer. Study results and limitations: At 3 weeks on treatment, tumor-associated clones expanded more with durable benefit.

V shed 5 bases and J 7 bases; nucleotides not matched to a gene: 10. The germline gives CDR1 SGHTA, CDR2 FQGNSA. The CDR3 is made up of 14 amino acids. On this clone: What it binds is unknown.

Only in-frame clones appear in the TCRdb table, and some are missing; sequencing was by immunoSEQ multiplex PCR. The table has about 24,000 clones, 70% to 90% seen once; the top ten hold approximately 3%. Disease in patients was locally advanced or metastatic urothelial carcinoma. The sequence derives from a man aged 45-60 years with urothelial cancer. The rearrangement uses TRBV7-2 and TRBJ2-5, with TRBD2 matching 7 bases. Sequenced here: PBMCs, sampled around atezolizumab (anti-PD-L1) treatment. The CDR3 bases are TGTGCCAGCAGCCGCAGTACTAGCGAGAGGACCCAGTACTTC. Protein product: CASSRSTSERTQYF.